This T cell receptor beta chain was documented in a study of control samples from healthy donors and cancer patients. Generated by immunoSEQ multiplex PCR, the TCRdb table keeps only in-frame clones and is missing some. Altogether about 21,000 clones are present, 80% to 85% being singletons, with the ten largest covering around 23%. Germline V CDR1 and CDR2: SNHLY, FYNNEI. Trimming left V 0 bases short and J 4 bases short, with 9 bases between. The CDR3 is made up of 14 amino acids. The chain combines TRBV2 with TRBJ2-5; the D gene is possibly TRBD1 (5 bases). The receptor's source is a man in his sixties with colorectal cancer. The sequencing sample was made of PBMCs. CDR3 nucleotides: TGTGCCAGCAGTGAAGCTGGGGCGGTAGAGACCCAGTACTTC. Its protein product is CASSEAGAVETQYF.